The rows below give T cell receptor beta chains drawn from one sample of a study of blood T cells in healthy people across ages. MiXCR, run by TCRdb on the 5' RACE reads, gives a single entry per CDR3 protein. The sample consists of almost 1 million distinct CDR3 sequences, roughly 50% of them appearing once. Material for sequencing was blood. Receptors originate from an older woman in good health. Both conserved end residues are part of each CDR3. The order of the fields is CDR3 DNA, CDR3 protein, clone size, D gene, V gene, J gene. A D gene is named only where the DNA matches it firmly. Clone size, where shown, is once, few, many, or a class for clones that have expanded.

CDR3nt: TGTGCCAGCAGTTCCGCGGGAGGGGAGGATACGCAGTATTTT
CDR3aa: CASSSAGGEDTQYF
abundance: .
d_gene: TRBD2
v_gene: TRBV27
j_gene: TRBJ2-3

CDR3nt: TGTGCCAGCAGCTCCCGCGGCGGGATGTACGAGCAGTACTTC
CDR3aa: CASSSRGGMYEQYF
abundance: .
d_gene: .
v_gene: TRBV5-6
j_gene: TRBJ2-7

CDR3nt: TGTGCCAGCAGCAGAGTGAGAGCAGATGTGCAGTATTTT
CDR3aa: CASSRVRADVQYF
abundance: .
d_gene: .
v_gene: TRBV12-3/TRBV12-4
j_gene: TRBJ2-3

CDR3nt: TGCAGCTGCCGCCCCCAGGGAGGGGGCGAGCAGTACTTC
CDR3aa: CSCRPQGGGEQYF
abundance: few
d_gene: .
v_gene: TRBV29-1
j_gene: TRBJ2-7

CDR3nt: TGTGCCAGCAGCGCCGGGACAGAGTTTACCGGGGAGCTGTTTTTT
CDR3aa: CASSAGTEFTGELFF
abundance: .
d_gene: TRBD1
v_gene: TRBV5-4
j_gene: TRBJ2-2

CDR3nt: TGTGCCAGCCGGCTAGCGGATATCTACGAGCAGTACTTC
CDR3aa: CASRLADIYEQYF
abundance: few
d_gene: TRBD2
v_gene: TRBV10-3
j_gene: TRBJ2-7

CDR3nt: TGCGCCAGCAGCCAGCGGAGGCAGTTCCAGGGGTCGACTAATGAAAAACTGTTTTTT
CDR3aa: CASSQRRQFQGSTNEKLFF
abundance: .
d_gene: .
v_gene: TRBV4-3
j_gene: TRBJ1-4

CDR3nt: TGTGCCAGCAGAGGTGGACAGGGGAGTACTGAAGCTTTCTTT
CDR3aa: CASRGGQGSTEAFF
abundance: once
d_gene: TRBD1
v_gene: TRBV6-2/TRBV6-3
j_gene: TRBJ1-1

CDR3nt: TGCGCCAGCATGCGGGAAGGGGGTCAGCCCCAGCATTTT
CDR3aa: CASMREGGQPQHF
abundance: .
d_gene: .
v_gene: TRBV10-2
j_gene: TRBJ1-5

CDR3nt: TGTGCCAGCAGCCGAAGCAAGCGGGAGGACTCCTACGAGCAGTACTTC
CDR3aa: CASSRSKREDSYEQYF
abundance: .
d_gene: TRBD2
v_gene: TRBV12-3/TRBV12-4
j_gene: TRBJ2-7

CDR3nt: TGCGCCAGCAGCTTAACAGGGGGCGCCGGTCAGACCCAGTACTTC
CDR3aa: CASSLTGGAGQTQYF
abundance: few
d_gene: TRBD1
v_gene: TRBV5-1
j_gene: TRBJ2-5

CDR3nt: TGTGCCAGCAGCTTAGCTGTAGGACAAAACTACGAGCAGTACTTC
CDR3aa: CASSLAVGQNYEQYF
abundance: .
d_gene: .
v_gene: TRBV7-9
j_gene: TRBJ2-7

CDR3nt: TGTGCCAGCAGCCCGATACAGGGGATAGACTATGGCTACACCTTC
CDR3aa: CASSPIQGIDYGYTF
abundance: .
d_gene: TRBD1
v_gene: TRBV11-2
j_gene: TRBJ1-2

CDR3nt: TGTGCCAGCAGCTTCCAGAGAAACTACGAGCAGTACTTC
CDR3aa: CASSFQRNYEQYF
abundance: few
d_gene: .
v_gene: TRBV7-2
j_gene: TRBJ2-7

CDR3nt: TGTGCCAGCAGTGAAGACAGGGAAGAGACCCAGTACTTC
CDR3aa: CASSEDREETQYF
abundance: few
d_gene: .
v_gene: TRBV2
j_gene: TRBJ2-5

CDR3nt: TGTGCCAGCAGCCAGACCAGACGTCCCGGCCAGTACTTC
CDR3aa: CASSQTRRPGQYF
abundance: .
d_gene: .
v_gene: TRBV6-5
j_gene: TRBJ2-5

CDR3nt: TGTGCCGCACGCCCCGATCTTTACAATGAGCAGTTCTTC
CDR3aa: CAARPDLYNEQFF
abundance: .
d_gene: .
v_gene: TRBV25-1
j_gene: TRBJ2-1

CDR3nt: TGTGCCAGCAGTTACGACGGGAGAGCCTACAATGAGCAGTTCTTC
CDR3aa: CASSYDGRAYNEQFF
abundance: few
d_gene: .
v_gene: TRBV6-5
j_gene: TRBJ2-1

CDR3nt: TGTGCCAGCACTATAGGGACTAGCGGGAGGTACAATGAGCAGTTCTTC
CDR3aa: CASTIGTSGRYNEQFF
abundance: .
d_gene: TRBD2
v_gene: TRBV6-6
j_gene: TRBJ2-1

CDR3nt: TGCAGTGCTAGATACCAACCCCGGGACATGTCCTACAATGAGCAGTTCTTC
CDR3aa: CSARYQPRDMSYNEQFF
abundance: .
d_gene: .
v_gene: TRBV20-1
j_gene: TRBJ2-1

CDR3nt: TGTGCCAGCAGCGTACAAGCCCGGAGCGGGGGGTTACAAGAGACCCAGTACTTC
CDR3aa: CASSVQARSGGLQETQYF
abundance: .
d_gene: TRBD2
v_gene: TRBV9
j_gene: TRBJ2-5

CDR3nt: TGCAGTGCTCCTGCCGAACCGGGACAGCTTCTTGGGCAGTATTTT
CDR3aa: CSAPAEPGQLLGQYF
abundance: few
d_gene: TRBD1
v_gene: TRBV20-1
j_gene: TRBJ2-3

CDR3nt: TGTGCCAGCAGCTTATATCAAGATACGCAGTATTTT
CDR3aa: CASSLYQDTQYF
abundance: many
d_gene: .
v_gene: TRBV7-2
j_gene: TRBJ2-3

CDR3nt: TGCGCCAGCAGCACCAGGGGGCTCGACACAGATACGCAGTATTTT
CDR3aa: CASSTRGLDTDTQYF
abundance: .
d_gene: TRBD1
v_gene: TRBV5-1
j_gene: TRBJ2-3

CDR3nt: TGTGCCAGCAGCTTATATCCAGGGACTGAGCAGTTCTTC
CDR3aa: CASSLYPGTEQFF
abundance: few
d_gene: .
v_gene: TRBV7-2
j_gene: TRBJ2-1

CDR3nt: TGTGCCAGCAGCCCGACTAGCGAAATATCCACAGATACGCAGTATTTT
CDR3aa: CASSPTSEISTDTQYF
abundance: medium-sized
d_gene: TRBD2
v_gene: TRBV7-2
j_gene: TRBJ2-3

CDR3nt: TGTACCGGCAGTCACGGACAGGGGAAAATCGCTAGCAATCAGCCCCAGCATTTT
CDR3aa: CTGSHGQGKIASNQPQHF
abundance: .
d_gene: TRBD1
v_gene: TRBV6-5
j_gene: TRBJ1-5

CDR3nt: TGTGCCAACCAGTGGGGTGGTGAGCAGTACTTC
CDR3aa: CANQWGGEQYF
abundance: .
d_gene: .
v_gene: TRBV7-2
j_gene: TRBJ2-7

CDR3nt: TGCAGCGACCTTCCGGGACAGGGGAGAGGCTACACCTTC
CDR3aa: CSDLPGQGRGYTF
abundance: few
d_gene: TRBD1
v_gene: TRBV29-1
j_gene: TRBJ1-2

CDR3nt: TGTGCCAGCAGCAGATACCTGACAGAAAACTATGGCTACACCTTC
CDR3aa: CASSRYLTENYGYTF
abundance: .
d_gene: .
v_gene: TRBV6-5
j_gene: TRBJ1-2

CDR3nt: TGTGCCAGAAGTTTACCCCTATCAGGGGGATGGACGCAGTATTTT
CDR3aa: CARSLPLSGGWTQYF
abundance: .
d_gene: TRBD1
v_gene: TRBV28
j_gene: TRBJ2-3

CDR3nt: TGTGCCAGCAGCTGGAGACTAGCGGGAGTCACAGATACGCAGTATTTT
CDR3aa: CASSWRLAGVTDTQYF
abundance: few
d_gene: TRBD2
v_gene: TRBV7-2
j_gene: TRBJ2-3

CDR3nt: TGTGCCAGCAGTGATCTAGGGGGCCCTGATGAGTATTTT
CDR3aa: CASSDLGGPDEYF
abundance: .
d_gene: TRBD1
v_gene: TRBV2
j_gene: TRBJ2-3

CDR3nt: TGTGCCAGCAGCTTAGGACAGGGGAGCACCGGGGAGCTGTTTTTT
CDR3aa: CASSLGQGSTGELFF
abundance: .
d_gene: TRBD1
v_gene: TRBV7-9
j_gene: TRBJ2-2

CDR3nt: TGTGCCAGCAGCTTAGTAGCCTTCGGGGGGACTAGCGGGAGGGGGTACTTC
CDR3aa: CASSLVAFGGTSGRGYF
abundance: .
d_gene: TRBD2
v_gene: TRBV7-2
j_gene: TRBJ2-5

CDR3nt: TGTGCCAGCAGCCAGACTCGGTCTCAGAATCAGCCCCAGCATTTT
CDR3aa: CASSQTRSQNQPQHF
abundance: .
d_gene: .
v_gene: TRBV3-1
j_gene: TRBJ1-5

CDR3nt: TGTGCCAGTTCCCCAGTCCGGAGTTCCTACAATGAGCAGTTCTTC
CDR3aa: CASSPVRSSYNEQFF
abundance: .
d_gene: .
v_gene: TRBV19
j_gene: TRBJ2-1

CDR3nt: TGTGCCAGCAGCTTTTTAGGGCCCGGCACAGATACGCAGTATTTT
CDR3aa: CASSFLGPGTDTQYF
abundance: .
d_gene: .
v_gene: TRBV7-2
j_gene: TRBJ2-3

CDR3nt: TGTGCCAGCAGTAGAATTAAGGGGTCAGGCTACACCTTC
CDR3aa: CASSRIKGSGYTF
abundance: .
d_gene: .
v_gene: TRBV28
j_gene: TRBJ1-2

CDR3nt: TGCAGCGTTGAGGTTGACAGGGGGGGTCTCGTTCTCTGGCGGGACCCCTACGAGCAGTACTTC
CDR3aa: CSVEVDRGGLVLWRDPYEQYF
abundance: few
d_gene: TRBD1
v_gene: TRBV29-1
j_gene: TRBJ2-7

CDR3nt: TGTGCCAGCACCAAGCAGGGGACCCGGGAGACCCAGTACTTC
CDR3aa: CASTKQGTRETQYF
abundance: .
d_gene: .
v_gene: TRBV28
j_gene: TRBJ2-5

CDR3nt: TGTGCCATCAGTGCGGGACTAGCGGGTACCTACGAGCAGTACTTC
CDR3aa: CAISAGLAGTYEQYF
abundance: few
d_gene: TRBD2
v_gene: TRBV10-3
j_gene: TRBJ2-7

CDR3nt: TGCGCCAGCAGCACGGACAGACTCGGGCTCGAGCAGTACTTC
CDR3aa: CASSTDRLGLEQYF
abundance: .
d_gene: .
v_gene: TRBV5-1
j_gene: TRBJ2-7

CDR3nt: TGTGCCAGCAGCCGCTCCAGGGTATTGTATGGCTACACCTTC
CDR3aa: CASSRSRVLYGYTF
abundance: .
d_gene: .
v_gene: TRBV6-6
j_gene: TRBJ1-2

CDR3nt: TGTGCCAGCAGCTTAAGGGCAGGGACTAGCGGGAGTAATGAGCAGTTCTTC
CDR3aa: CASSLRAGTSGSNEQFF
abundance: .
d_gene: TRBD2
v_gene: TRBV11-3
j_gene: TRBJ2-1

CDR3nt: TGTGCCACCAGTGACGCCCCCCGGGGCTCGGAGACCCAGTACTTC
CDR3aa: CATSDAPRGSETQYF
abundance: once
d_gene: .
v_gene: TRBV24-1
j_gene: TRBJ2-5

CDR3nt: TGTGCCAGCAGAGCTTCATCAGCCCAGGTGGAGACCCAGTACTTC
CDR3aa: CASRASSAQVETQYF
abundance: many
d_gene: .
v_gene: TRBV7-2
j_gene: TRBJ2-5

CDR3nt: TGTGCCAGCAGTTTAATCTGGGGGACCTACACTGAAGCTTTCTTT
CDR3aa: CASSLIWGTYTEAFF
abundance: .
d_gene: .
v_gene: TRBV12-3/TRBV12-4
j_gene: TRBJ1-1

CDR3nt: TGCGCCAGCATCTTAAGTCTCGGTTTCGATGAGCAGTTCTTC
CDR3aa: CASILSLGFDEQFF
abundance: .
d_gene: .
v_gene: TRBV5-1
j_gene: TRBJ2-1

CDR3nt: TGTGCCAGCAGTGAAGAGACAGGGGCGACTGAAGCTTTCTTT
CDR3aa: CASSEETGATEAFF
abundance: .
d_gene: TRBD1
v_gene: TRBV2
j_gene: TRBJ1-1

CDR3nt: TGCAGTGCTGTACGTGGACAGTCTGAGCAGTTCTTC
CDR3aa: CSAVRGQSEQFF
abundance: few
d_gene: .
v_gene: TRBV20-1
j_gene: TRBJ2-1

CDR3nt: TGTGCCAGCAGCTTAGCGGCAGCCAAAAACATTCAGTACTTC
CDR3aa: CASSLAAAKNIQYF
abundance: .
d_gene: .
v_gene: TRBV7-2
j_gene: TRBJ2-4

CDR3nt: TGTGCCACAGGGACAGGAACCTACGAGCAGTACTTC
CDR3aa: CATGTGTYEQYF
abundance: few
d_gene: TRBD1
v_gene: TRBV27
j_gene: TRBJ2-7